A single sample is the source of the 20 T cell receptor beta chains below, sequenced in a study of shared clonotypes between healthy human individuals. Naive CD8 cells were CD45RO-negative, positively selected for CCR7, excluding terminally differentiated effector memory CD45RA+ cells. The repertoire was sequenced with immunoSEQ multiplex PCR; TCRdb's copy has only in-frame clones and lacks some. The sample records millions of clones, about 95% being singletons. Material for sequencing was naive CD8+ T cells sorted from blood. These receptors were obtained from a young man in good health.

This clone was recorded a few times. The chain carries TRBV6-5 and TRBJ1-6; D not resolved. CDR1 and CDR2 from the germline V gene are MNHEY and SVGAGI. Trimming removed 0 bases from V and 11 bases from J, with 8 bases in between. The CDR3 has 13 residues. The CDR3 spells CASSYSGWAPLHF. The CDR3 DNA reads TGTGCCAGCAGTTACTCTGGGTGGGCACCCCTCCACTTT.

The chain combines TRBV6-1 with TRBJ1-2; 8 bases line up with TRBD1. This CDR3 contains 18 residues. V was pared by 1 base and J by 3 bases, with 13 bases of the junction left unmatched. Looked up from germline, CDR1 is MNHNS and CDR2 is SASEGT. The CDR3 here is CASSEEILAGGGDYGYTF. CDR3 DNA sequence: TGTGCCAGCAGTGAAGAGATACTGGCAGGGGGCGGCGACTATGGCTACACCTTC.

This chain links TRBV7-3 with TRBJ2-2; D is ambiguous. The germline gives CDR1 SGHTA, CDR2 FQGTGA. The V gene lost 7 bases and the J gene lost 0 bases, with 6 bases spanning the gap. CDR3 length equals 13 residues. The DNA for the CDR3 is TGTGCCAGCAAGGCAGCGAACACCGGGGAGCTGTTTTTT. This translates into CASKAANTGELFF.

CDR3 nucleotides: TGTGCCAGCAGCCAAAATCCTTTTGGCTGGGGTGAGTCTGGAAACACCATATATTTT. Its protein product is CASSQNPFGWGESGNTIYF. The chain has TRBV4-2 and TRBJ1-3, with no clear D. Trimming removed 2 bases at V and 1 base at J, with 21 bases between. The CDR3 covers 19 residues. Germline V gene sequence: CDR1 LGHNA, CDR2 YNFKEQ.

The V and J genes are TRBV27 and TRBJ2-1; no definite D call. Trimming stripped 6 bases from V and 5 bases from J, with 14 bases between. Germline-derived CDR1 and CDR2 are MNHEY and SMNVEV (reference sequence). This CDR3 is 14 amino acids long. The CDR3 nucleotides are TGTGCCAGCAGCCCCCCTCTAATTCACAATGAGCAGTTCTTC. It codes for CASSPPLIHNEQFF.

V gene TRBV5-4 combines with J gene TRBJ2-3, with TRBD1 matching over 7 bases. The CDR3 spans 16 residues. The ends lost 4 bases at V and 0 bases at J; junction bases unmatched: 8. Germline V gives CDR1 SGHNT, CDR2 YYREEE (reference sequence). The CDR3 here is CASSEQGTPSTDTQYF. The CDR3, as DNA: TGTGCCAGCAGCGAACAGGGGACGCCTAGCACAGATACGCAGTATTTT.

The V call is TRBV5-4, the J call TRBJ2-3; D ambiguous. CDR3 length: 14 amino acids. Trimming took off 2 bases at V and 6 bases at J, with 13 bases between the two ends. Germline CDR1 is SGHNT and CDR2 is YYREEE (reference sequence). The CDR3 loop reads CASSLGWASDTQYF. The CDR3 nucleotides are TGTGCCAGCAGCTTAGGCTGGGCCAGCGATACGCAGTATTTT. Full variable domain (outside the CDR3, taken from reference TRBV5-4 and TRBJ2-3): ETGVTQSPTHLIKTRGQQVTLRCSSQSGHNTVSWYQQALGQGPQFIFQYYREEENGRGNFPPRFSGLQFPNYSSELNVNALELDDSALYLCASSLGWASDTQYFGPGTRLTVL.

The chain links TRBV6-5 to TRBJ2-7; 7 positions match TRBD1. Germline V lookup: CDR1 MNHEY, CDR2 SVGAGI. The junction had 3 bases not matched to a gene; V was cut back by 2 bases and J by 2 bases. This CDR3 has 14 residues. The CDR3 protein is CASSYEGTAYEQYF. CDR3 sequence (DNA): TGTGCCAGCAGTTACGAGGGGACAGCCTACGAGCAGTACTTC.

The V and J genes are TRBV7-6 and TRBJ2-2; the match to TRBD1 covers 9 bases. Germline V gives CDR1 SGHVS, CDR2 FNYEAQ. V lost 6 bases, J lost 0 bases, and 5 bases stayed unmatched. This CDR3 spans 16 amino acids. CDR3 in amino acids: CASSTDRGSNTGELFF. The CDR3 DNA reads TGTGCCAGCAGTACCGACAGGGGGTCGAACACCGGGGAGCTGTTTTTT.

The V and J genes are TRBV25-1 and TRBJ1-1, with TRBD1 identical over 9 bases. CDR1 MGHDK and CDR2 SYGVNS come from the germline V gene. CDR3 length equals 14 residues. V was clipped by 8 bases and J by 7 bases; unmatched bases: 11. CDR3 sequence: CASGYLDRGGEAFF. In DNA, the CDR3 is TGTGCCAGCGGATACCTGGACAGGGGAGGTGAAGCTTTCTTT. Full variable domain (outside the CDR3, taken from reference TRBV25-1 and TRBJ1-1): EADIYQTPRYLVIGTGKKITLECSQTMGHDKMYWYQQDPGMELHLIHYSYGVNSTEKGDLSSESTVSRIRTEHFPLTLESARPSHTSQYLCASGYLDRGGEAFFGQGTRLTVV.

In its sample, this clone was seen once. The chain combines TRBV4-1 with TRBJ2-2, with 7 bases lining up with TRBD1. Germline V gene data show CDR1 as MGHRA and CDR2 as YSYEKL. V trimming: 1 base; J trimming: 0 bases; junction bases outside the gene matches: 2. The CDR3 spans 16 residues. CDR3 in amino acids: CASSQVTGANTGELFF. CDR3 sequence (DNA): TGCGCCAGCAGCCAAGTCACAGGGGCGAACACCGGGGAGCTGTTTTTT.

J is TRBJ1-5 and V is TRBV9; 8 bases fit TRBD1. CDR3 length: 15 amino acids. The germline V gene encodes CDR1 SGDLS and CDR2 YYNGEE. V lost 4 bases, J lost 7 bases, and 10 bases stayed unmatched. As DNA, the CDR3 is TGTGCCAGCAGCTCACAAGGACAGGGTGGGCAGCCCCAGCATTTT. Amino acids: CASSSQGQGGQPQHF.

The genes are TRBV29-1 and TRBJ2-1; possibly TRBD1 for D (6 bases). Germline loops: CDR1 SQVTM, CDR2 ANQGSEA. The CDR3 has 15 residues. Trimming took off 7 bases at V and 0 bases at J, with 16 bases between the two ends. CDR3 sequence: CSGGQMAVSYNEQFF. Written as DNA, the CDR3 is TGCAGCGGAGGACAGATGGCCGTCTCCTACAATGAGCAGTTCTTC.

V usage is TRBV27 and J usage is TRBJ2-3; possible D gene TRBD2, 6 bases. Germline V gene sequence: CDR1 MNHEY, CDR2 SMNVEV (reference sequence). The length of the CDR3 is 14 residues. The germline V and J ends were trimmed by 2 bases and 3 bases, with 9 bases remaining between them. CDR3 amino acids: CASSLRGLTDTQYF. The CDR3 DNA sequence: TGTGCCAGCAGTTTAAGGGGACTGACAGATACGCAGTATTTT.

The chain employs TRBV11-2 and TRBJ2-7; 8 bases match TRBD2. This CDR3 contains 14 residues. Germline CDR1 SGHAT, CDR2 FQNNGV. V gave up 3 bases and J gave up 3 bases; unmatched junction bases: 4. This chain's CDR3 is CASSFGGAHYEQYF. The CDR3 bases are TGTGCCAGCAGCTTCGGGGGGGCCCACTACGAGCAGTACTTC. Together with reference TRBV11-2 and TRBJ2-7, the CDR3 gives the full variable domain: EAGVAQSPRYKIIEKRQSVAFWCNPISGHATLYWYQQILGQGPKLLIQFQNNGVVDDSQLPKDRFSAERLKGVDSTLKIQPAKLEDSAVYLCASSFGGAHYEQYFGPGTRLTVT.

This rearrangement joins TRBV27 to TRBJ2-7; D assignment may be TRBD1 or TRBD2 (5 bases each). Per germline, CDR1 MNHEY and CDR2 SMNVEV (reference sequence). CDR3 length equals 16 residues. Between the trimmed V and J ends, which lost 3 bases and 3 bases, there was a span of 18 bases. CDR3 sequence: CASSLEAGHVYYEQYF. In DNA, the CDR3 is TGTGCCAGCAGTTTGGAGGCCGGACATGTATACTACGAGCAGTACTTC.

The V gene is TRBV9, the J gene TRBJ2-3, with 8 bases identical to TRBD2. The germline gives CDR1 SGDLS, CDR2 YYNGEE. J gave up 3 bases and V 3 bases, and 6 bases lay outside the gene matches. There are 15 residues in the CDR3. CDR3 nucleotides: TGTGCCAGCAGCGAAAGCGGGAGTGGTACAGATACGCAGTATTTT. Translating gives CASSESGSGTDTQYF.

The chain couples TRBV6-5 to TRBJ2-7, with unresolved D. Germline V gene sequence: CDR1 MNHEY, CDR2 SVGAGI. The CDR3 has 14 amino acids. The V end was cut by 0 bases, the J end by 2 bases, with 8 bases between. The CDR3 here is CASSYSHGAYEQYF. In nucleotides, the CDR3 is TGTGCCAGCAGTTACTCTCACGGCGCCTACGAGCAGTACTTC.

The V and J genes are TRBV14 and TRBJ2-5; D uncertain. The CDR3 totals 14 residues. Per germline, CDR1 SGHDN and CDR2 FVKESK. Trimming shortened V by 4 bases and J by 0 bases, and 9 bases separated the two germline ends. CDR3: CASSPQVYQETQYF. The CDR3 nucleotides are TGTGCCAGCAGCCCCCAGGTGTACCAAGAGACCCAGTACTTC.

V is TRBV5-1 and J is TRBJ1-2, with D tentatively TRBD1 (5 bases). CDR1 is SGHRS, CDR2 YFSETQ, per germline. The CDR3 loop spans 15 amino acids. The V end lost 5 bases, the J end lost 2 bases, and 16 bases lay between the germline ends. In DNA form, the CDR3 reads TGCGCCAGCAGTAGTGAGGGGAATTCGAACTATGGCTACACCTTC. It yields the protein CASSSEGNSNYGYTF.